These T cell receptor beta chains were read from a single sample in a study of CD8+CD57+ T cells in acquired aplastic anemia. TCRdb reprocessed the reads with MiXCR, giving one entry per CDR3 protein. The sample has 150,000 or so distinct CDR3 sequences, about 48% seen once. Sequencing used sorted CD4+, CD8+, or CD8+CD57+ T cells (not recorded which) from PBMCs. Receptors were obtained from a human donor with aplastic anemia. Each CDR3 is given with its conserved first and last residue. Fields, in order: D gene, J gene, clone size, V gene, CDR3 DNA, CDR3 protein. A D gene is named only where the DNA matches it firmly. Not every row has a clone size; where given, it reads once, few, many or a size class.

>TRBD2|TRBJ2-7|NA|TRBV10-3
TGTGCCATCACTTCTGGGGCCACTAGCGGAGCCCGAGGCGAGCAGTACTTC
CAITSGATSGARGEQYF
>NA|TRBJ1-6|many|TRBV9
TGTGCCAGCAGCGTAGAGGGTACCCTGGACTATAATTCACCCCTCCACTTT
CASSVEGTLDYNSPLHF
>TRBD1|TRBJ2-7|NA|TRBV29-1
TGCAGCGTCCTTCTGACAGGGGCCTACGAGCAGTACTTC
CSVLLTGAYEQYF
>NA|TRBJ2-7|once|TRBV20-1
TGCAGTGCTAGCGTCCCGGGACACGACTACGAGCAGTACTTC
CSASVPGHDYEQYF
>TRBD1|TRBJ2-7|NA|TRBV20-1
TGCAGTGCTAGATATCCGGGACAGGGTGGCGAGCAGTACTTC
CSARYPGQGGEQYF
>NA|TRBJ2-7|NA|TRBV20-1
TGCAGTGCCAGCAGCTGGCAGAGCTCCTACGAGCAGTACTTC
CSASSWQSSYEQYF
>NA|TRBJ2-1|many|TRBV4-1
TGCGCCAGCAGCCAAGATCATACCCTTAGCTCCTACAATGAGCAGTTCTTC
CASSQDHTLSSYNEQFF
>TRBD2|TRBJ2-1|NA|TRBV10-3
TGTGCCATCACGTTGGCGGGGGGGCCGAGGAATGAGCAGTTCTTC
CAITLAGGPRNEQFF
>TRBD1|TRBJ1-5|many|TRBV5-8
TGTGCCAGCAGCTTGAGGGACAGGGTCCGCCTCGGGAGCAATCAGCCCCAGCATTTT
CASSLRDRVRLGSNQPQHF
>NA|TRBJ1-5|NA|TRBV29-1
TGCAGCGTGGCCACAGGGAGAAGCAATCAGCCCCAGCATTTT
CSVATGRSNQPQHF
>TRBD1|TRBJ2-5|NA|TRBV2
TGTGCCAGCAGTTACAACAGGGGCCAAGAGACCCAGTACTTC
CASSYNRGQETQYF
>NA|TRBJ2-7|NA|TRBV7-8
TGTGCCAGCAGGGGGGGTGGTCCGTACGAGCAGTACTTC
CASRGGGPYEQYF
>NA|TRBJ1-1|NA|TRBV20-1
TGCAGTGCTAGATACACAGGAGGGGAAGCTTTCTTT
CSARYTGGEAFF
>NA|TRBJ2-1|NA|TRBV12-3/TRBV12-4
TGTGCCAGCAGGGTAGGGACACACTCCTACAATGAGCAGTTCTTC
CASRVGTHSYNEQFF
>TRBD1|TRBJ1-1|NA|TRBV5-1
TGCGCCAGCAGATCGGGACAGGGCAGGGATGAAGCTTTCTTT
CASRSGQGRDEAFF
>NA|TRBJ2-2|NA|TRBV29-1
TGCAGCGTTGAACTAGCTTCCGGGGAGCTGTTTTTT
CSVELASGELFF
>NA|TRBJ1-1|few|TRBV6-2/TRBV6-3
TGTGCCAGCAGTCCCCCCGGGCTGAACACTGAAGCTTTCTTT
CASSPPGLNTEAFF
>NA|TRBJ1-2|many|TRBV4-2
TGTGCCAGCAGCCAGCTAGGACAGACGATCTATGGCTACACCTTC
CASSQLGQTIYGYTF
>NA|TRBJ2-7|NA|TRBV6-1
TGTGCCAGCAGGCTGACTTACGAGCAGTACTTC
CASRLTYEQYF
>TRBD1|TRBJ2-2|many|TRBV7-9
TGTGCCAGCAGGTCAGGGGGCTTGGAGCTGTTTTTT
CASRSGGLELFF
>NA|TRBJ2-3|NA|TRBV20-1
TGCAGTGCAACCCTAGGGGATACGCAGTATTTT
CSATLGDTQYF
>TRBD1|TRBJ1-2|NA|TRBV5-4
TGTGCCAGCAGCATAGGGACAGGGTTCAAGGGCTACACCTTC
CASSIGTGFKGYTF
>NA|TRBJ1-4|NA|TRBV5-5
TGTGCCAGCAGCTTGGGAGGGGCAACTAATGGAAAACTGTTTTTT
CASSLGGATNGKLFF
>NA|TRBJ2-1|many|TRBV11-2
TGTGCCACTAGGCGGGACAGTGAGCAGTTCTTC
CATRRDSEQFF
>NA|TRBJ1-1|few|TRBV10-3
TGTGCCATCAGAACGGACGGGAACACTGAAGCTTTCTTT
CAIRTDGNTEAFF
>NA|TRBJ2-3|NA|TRBV7-9
TGTGCCAGCAGCTTAGATGGGACCACAGATACGCAGTATTTT
CASSLDGTTDTQYF
>NA|TRBJ2-1|NA|TRBV7-6
TGTGCCAGCAGCTTGTATAACAGGCCGGGCTACAATGAGCAGTTCTTC
CASSLYNRPGYNEQFF
>NA|TRBJ2-5|NA|TRBV20-1
TGCAGTGCTAGAGACCCGGGTTCCAAGACCCAGTACTTC
CSARDPGSKTQYF
>TRBD2|TRBJ2-1|many|TRBV4-2
TGTGCCAGCAGCCATTCCGGGGGGATCCCTAGCTCCTACAATGAGCAGTTCTTC
CASSHSGGIPSSYNEQFF
>NA|TRBJ1-6|NA|TRBV20-1
TGCAGTGCTAGAGATACGGGTAATTCGCCCCTCCACTTT
CSARDTGNSPLHF
>NA|TRBJ2-7|once|TRBV24-1
TGTGCCACCAGTGTTATACGTAACAGTGACTCCTACGAGCAGTACTTC
CATSVIRNSDSYEQYF
>NA|TRBJ2-5|NA|TRBV7-3
TGTGCCAGCAGCCCCGGTGGGGCGGAGCAAGAGACCCAGTACTTC
CASSPGGAEQETQYF
>TRBD1|TRBJ2-1|NA|TRBV29-1
TGCAGCGTTGAAGGGACAGGCAAATCCTACAATGAGCAGTTCTTC
CSVEGTGKSYNEQFF